This paragraph reports one T cell receptor beta chain. Antigen: not known. No conserved phenylalanine or tryptophan is present at the end of the CDR3, so a read error is the likely explanation. The sample is drawn from a study of CD8 T cells in ankylosing spondylitis. Whole-study findings and limits: A number of the motif variants had already been described in reactive arthritis synovial fluid and blood. Seven to nine highly homologous variants formed a TCR beta motif that appeared characteristic of ankylosing spondylitis blood.

Quantitative barcoded 5'-RACE was used to prepare TCR beta libraries. TCRdb used MiXCR to reprocess the 5' RACE reads, holding one entry per CDR3 protein. The table lists a few hundred thousand distinct CDR3 sequences, 18% of them singletons. The sequenced sample was blood, either unsorted or a sorted T cell fraction (not recorded which). The clonotype originates from a male donor with ankylosing spondylitis or in good health (not recorded which).

The CDR3 region has the DNA TGCGCCAGCAGCCCGGGGATACTAGGGACGTACAATGAGCAGTTCTTA. This sequence encodes CASSPGILGTYNEQFL. The V and J genes are TRBV5-1 and TRBJ2-1, with D possibly being TRBD1 or TRBD2 (5 bases each). CDR3 length: 16 amino acids. From germline, CDR1 is SGHRS and CDR2 YFSETQ. Trimming shortened V by 4 bases and J by 4 bases, and 18 bases separated the two germline ends.